This passage covers 24 T cell receptor beta chains from one sample sequenced in a study of blood T cell repertoires in COVID-19. Libraries were prepared by immunoSEQ multiplex PCR; TCRdb keeps only in-frame clonotypes and omits some of them. The repertoire includes about 200,000 clones, more than 75% of them detected once, and almost 5% sits in the top ten. What was sequenced was peripheral blood. Every receptor here comes from a woman aged 80 or older with acute or convalescent COVID-19.

The chain has TRBV6-1 and TRBJ2-7; 9 bases fit TRBD1. This CDR3 has 19 amino acids. J was trimmed by 2 bases and V by 2 bases; bases with no gene match: 16. Germline CDR1 and CDR2: MNHNS and SASEGT. As DNA, the CDR3 is TGTGCCAGCAGTGAACCCTGGGACAGGGACCCCATCCGGGCCTACGAGCAGTACTTC. Translated, it gives CASSEPWDRDPIRAYEQYF.

The chain recombines TRBV7-6 with TRBJ2-7; D perhaps matches TRBD1 (5 bases). The V end was cut by 4 bases, the J end by 1 base, with 14 bases between. The CDR3 length is 15 residues. CDR1 SGHVS and CDR2 FNYEAQ come from the germline V gene. CDR3: CASSSRRGASYEQYF. In DNA, the CDR3 is TGTGCCAGCAGCTCCCGCCGTGGGGCGTCCTACGAGCAGTACTTC.

With respect to this clone: A junction end diverges from the germline sequence, so it may reflect a read error. The genes are TRBV3-1 (or the pseudogene TRBV3-2) and TRBJ2-7; 7 positions match TRBD1. CDR1 LGHDT and CDR2 YNNKEL come from the germline V gene (reference sequence). The CDR3 is 12 residues long. CDR3: CASSQVGSRGIF. CDR3 sequence (DNA): TGTGCCAGCAGCCAAGTTGGCAGCAGGGGGATCTTC.

The chain links TRBV3-1 (or the pseudogene TRBV3-2) to TRBJ1-4; D not resolved. This CDR3 comprises 15 residues. CDR1 is LGHDT and CDR2 is YNNKEL in the germline V gene (reference sequence). V was cut by 1 base and J by 8 bases, with 14 bases left in between. The CDR3 bases are TGTGCCAGCAGCCAAGGGCGCGGTCCGGGGGAAAAACTGTTTTTT. Translation gives CASSQGRGPGEKLFF.

V and J are TRBV27 and TRBJ2-6; D gene uncertain. Trimming removed 5 bases from V and 2 bases from J, with 7 bases in between. Germline V gene lookup returns CDR1 MNHEY and CDR2 SMNVEV (reference sequence). This CDR3 contains 14 residues. Here the CDR3 DNA reads TGTGCCAGCAGTCCCTATACTGGGGCCAACGTCCTGACTTTC. It is translated as CASSPYTGANVLTF.

J is TRBJ1-1 and V is TRBV19; D may be TRBD1 (5 bases). Trimming shortened V by 8 bases and J by 10 bases, and 17 bases separated the two germline ends. This CDR3 contains 12 residues. Germline V gene sequence: CDR1 LNHDA, CDR2 SQIVND (reference sequence). CDR3 sequence reads: CASSTGPFLAFF. CDR3 bases: TGTGCCAGTTCTACAGGACCGTTTTTAGCTTTCTTT.

This chain joins TRBV6-5 and TRBJ1-3; D is unresolved. CDR1 MNHEY and CDR2 SVGAGI come from the germline V gene. This CDR3 has 14 residues. V lost 4 bases and J 4 bases, leaving 11 bases between the germline ends. CDR3 DNA sequence: TGTGCCAGCAGTTCCTCCGACACGGGAAACACCATATATTTT. This codes for CASSSSDTGNTIYF.

This chain joins TRBV7-2 and TRBJ2-7, with 7 bases fitting TRBD2. This CDR3 has 13 residues. V lost 5 bases, J lost 7 bases, and 8 bases stayed unmatched. Looked up from germline, CDR1 is SGHTA and CDR2 is FQGNSA. CDR3 DNA sequence: TGTGCCAGCAGCGTAGAGCGGGAAGATGAGCAGTACTTC. As protein: CASSVEREDEQYF.

The V call is TRBV5-6, the J call TRBJ1-1, with 9 bases fitting TRBD1. This CDR3 comprises 16 residues. The V gene end was trimmed by 6 bases and the J gene end by 0 bases; junction bases not matched to a gene: 9. The germline V gene has CDR1 SGHDT and CDR2 YYEEEE. The CDR3 DNA reads as TGTGCCAGCATCGGGACAGGGTCCTATCTGAACACTGAAGCTTTCTTT. Amino acids: CASIGTGSYLNTEAFF.

This sequence joins TRBV5-1 and TRBJ2-1; 12 bases align to TRBD2. Germline V gene sequence: CDR1 SGHRS, CDR2 YFSETQ. The CDR3 length is 20 residues. With V trimmed by 0 bases and J by 7 bases, 17 bases remained unmatched. The CDR3 protein is CASSLGTARSRTSGINEQFF. CDR3 nucleotides: TGCGCCAGCAGCTTGGGGACAGCAAGATCCCGGACTAGCGGGATAAATGAGCAGTTCTTC.

This chain connects TRBV19 to TRBJ2-3; D unclear. Germline V gene sequence: CDR1 LNHDA, CDR2 SQIVND (reference sequence). The length of the CDR3 is 14 residues. The V end was cut by 5 bases, the J end by 0 bases, with 9 bases between. CDR3 loop: CASSPFTSTDTQYF. CDR3 nucleotides: TGTGCCAGTAGTCCTTTTACTAGCACAGATACGCAGTATTTT. Variable domain in full (rest from reference TRBV19 and TRBJ2-3): DGGITQSPKYLFRKEGQNVTLSCEQNLNHDAMYWYRQDPGQGLRLIYYSQIVNDFQKGDIAEGYSVSREKKESFPLTVTSAQKNPTAFYLCASSPFTSTDTQYFGPGTRLTVL.

The J gene is TRBJ1-5, the V gene TRBV28; tentatively, D is TRBD1 (6 bases). Germline V gene lookup returns CDR1 MDHEN and CDR2 SYDVKM. V was trimmed by 3 bases and J by 0 bases, leaving 9 bases between them. The CDR3 runs to 15 residues. The CDR3 region has the DNA TGTGCCAGCAGTTTTCAGGGGATTAGCAATCAGCCCCAGCATTTT. Its protein product is CASSFQGISNQPQHF.

This clone was seen once. The chain couples TRBV2 to TRBJ2-7; no clear D. The CDR3 is 13 amino acids. Germline V gene data show CDR1 as SNHLY and CDR2 as FYNNEI. V was shortened by 6 bases and J by 4 bases, with 13 bases between the two germline ends. CDR3 sequence (DNA): TGTGCCAGCAGCCTTACGAGGCAATACGAGCAGTACTTC. This codes for CASSLTRQYEQYF. Complete variable domain (other parts from reference TRBV2 and TRBJ2-7): EPEVTQTPSHQVTQMGQEVILRCVPISNHLYFYWYRQILGQKVEFLVSFYNNEISEKSEIFDDQFSVERPDGSNFTLKIRSTKLEDSAMYFCASSLTRQYEQYFGPGTRLTVT.

The V and J genes are TRBV30 and TRBJ2-6, with D perhaps TRBD1 (6 bases). This CDR3 is built from 17 residues. With 7 bases removed from V and 0 bases from J, the gap between germline ends came to 19 bases. Germline CDR1 and CDR2: GTSNPN and SVGIG (reference sequence). The CDR3 protein is CALDRWTDHSGANVLTF. Written as DNA, the CDR3 is TGTGCCTTAGACCGTTGGACAGACCACTCTGGGGCCAACGTCCTGACTTTC.

This chain connects TRBV30 to TRBJ1-5; 7 bases align to TRBD1. Per the germline V gene, CDR1 is GTSNPN and CDR2 is SVGIG (reference sequence). With 2 bases clipped from V and 6 bases from J, the junction kept 19 bases outside the gene matches. The length of the CDR3 is 18 residues. CDR3 amino acids: CAWSTPLFRDRPSQPQHF. DNA of the CDR3: TGTGCCTGGAGTACCCCCTTATTCCGGGACAGACCTTCTCAGCCCCAGCATTTT.

The chain employs TRBV19 and TRBJ2-3; TRBD1 might be the D (5 bases). The V gene's germline CDR1 is LNHDA and CDR2 SQIVND (reference sequence). This CDR3 has 12 amino acids. Trimming removed 7 bases at V and 6 bases at J, with 11 bases between. The CDR3 DNA sequence: TGTGCCAGTAAAGATGGGGCGGATACGCAGTATTTT. Residues: CASKDGADTQYF.

This sequence joins TRBV7-2 and TRBJ2-2; TRBD2 matches 9 bases. The V segment lost 2 bases and the J segment 5 bases; nucleotides outside the gene matches: 6. The CDR3 is 16 residues long. The germline V gene encodes CDR1 SGHTA and CDR2 FQGNSA. CDR3 sequence reads: CASSLFELAGTGELFF. Written as DNA, the CDR3 is TGTGCCAGCAGCTTATTTGAGCTAGCGGGAACCGGGGAGCTGTTTTTT.

The rearrangement links TRBV7-2 to TRBJ1-1, with TRBD1 as a possible D gene (5 bases). Germline lookup yields CDR1 SGHTA and CDR2 FQGNSA. Trimming shortened V by 3 bases and J by 0 bases, and 8 bases separated the two germline ends. This CDR3 has 14 residues. CDR3: CASSFRALNTEAFF. For the CDR3, the DNA is TGTGCCAGCAGCTTCAGGGCCTTGAACACTGAAGCTTTCTTT.

The chain is built from TRBV3-1 (or the pseudogene TRBV3-2) and TRBJ1-2; D gene ambiguous. The CDR3 loop spans 13 amino acids. The ends were cut back, 0 bases at V and 8 bases at J, with 10 bases in the middle. CDR1 is LGHDT and CDR2 is YNNKEL in the germline V gene (reference sequence). CDR3 protein: CASSQDHRVGYTF. The DNA for the CDR3 is TGTGCCAGCAGCCAAGATCACCGCGTCGGCTACACCTTC.

The J gene is TRBJ2-3, the V gene TRBV20-1; the D gene is possibly TRBD2 (5 bases). V was trimmed by 6 bases and J by 4 bases, leaving 8 bases between them. CDR1 and CDR2 (germline): DFQATT, SNEGSKA (reference sequence). The CDR3 has 11 amino acids. The CDR3 nucleotides are TGCAGTGCCGACGGGGCAGATACGCAGTATTTT. This sequence encodes CSADGADTQYF.

V is TRBV4-2 and J is TRBJ1-3, with D hard to call. V gave up 1 base and J gave up 0 bases, with 7 bases separating them. Per the germline V gene, CDR1 is LGHNA and CDR2 is YNFKEQ. This CDR3 is 15 amino acids long. The CDR3 loop reads CASSQAGDSGNTIYF. In nucleotides, the CDR3 is TGTGCCAGCAGCCAAGCCGGTGACTCTGGAAACACCATATATTTT.

The V call is TRBV27, the J call TRBJ2-7; TRBD1 agrees at 8 bases. The CDR3 runs to 14 residues. Germline CDR1 reads MNHEY; CDR2 reads SMNVEV (reference sequence). V dropped 8 bases and J dropped 6; count of bases not matched to a gene: 12. The CDR3 DNA is TGTGCCAGCTTCAAACCGGGACAGGCGGGCGAGCAGTACTTC. Translating gives CASFKPGQAGEQYF.

J is TRBJ1-2 and V is TRBV19; D is possibly TRBD1 (6 bases). CDR1 LNHDA and CDR2 SQIVND come from the germline V gene (reference sequence). This CDR3 spans 15 amino acids. V shed 6 bases and J shed 6 bases, with 20 bases lying between them. The CDR3 DNA follows: TGTGCCAGTAGCGGGGACCCCCGGGGGGCACATGGCTACACCTTC. Translation: CASSGDPRGAHGYTF.

This clone has ten or more counts. The chain joins TRBV4-1 to TRBJ2-2, with a tentative D call TRBD2 (5 bases). The V and J ends lost 6 bases and 1 base respectively, with 9 bases between them. Germline V lookup: CDR1 MGHRA, CDR2 YSYEKL. The CDR3 runs 14 residues. CDR3 sequence (DNA): TGCGCCAGCAGATTCGGGGAGAACACCGGGGAGCTGTTTTTT. It specifies CASRFGENTGELFF.